These T cell receptor beta chains were read from a single sample in a study of low-dose radiotherapy and immunotherapy resistance in tumors. Via MiXCR, TCRdb re-called the reads, giving one row per CDR3 protein. The top ten hold around 5% of the sample, which has tens of thousands of distinct CDR3 sequences, under 30% seen once. Material: PBMCs, obtained before treatment. The receptor source for this set is a male donor with prostate cancer. The CDR3 runs from the conserved cysteine through the conserved F or W. D genes are given only for firm matches. Not every row has a clone size; where given, it reads once, few, many or a size class.

j_call clone_size d_call v_call cdr3_aa cdr3_nt
TRBJ2-1 few . TRBV6-2/TRBV6-3 CASSRGAGTYNEQFF TGTGCCAGCAGTCGCGGCGCGGGAACCTACAATGAGCAGTTCTTC
TRBJ2-7 many . TRBV2 CASSDFEEQYF TGTGCCAGCAGTGACTTTGAGGAGCAGTACTTC
TRBJ2-7 many . TRBV4-1 CASSQSGTQEQYF TGCGCCAGCAGCCAATCTGGAACGCAGGAGCAGTACTTC
TRBJ2-5 many TRBD1 TRBV18 CASSSIHGTGGTGETQYF TGTGCCAGCTCATCGATTCACGGGACAGGGGGCACTGGGGAGACCCAGTACTTC
TRBJ1-6 many . TRBV6-1 CASSEAGSPLHF TGTGCCAGCAGTGAAGCAGGGTCACCCCTCCACTTT
TRBJ2-1 . . TRBV20-1 CSARQGNTKDEQFF TGCAGTGCTAGACAGGGAAACACTAAGGATGAGCAGTTCTTC
TRBJ2-5 many . TRBV7-9 CASSPRGGSQETQYF TGTGCCAGCAGCCCTAGGGGGGGAAGTCAAGAGACCCAGTACTTC
TRBJ2-3 many . TRBV29-1 CSAWGGTDTQYF TGCAGCGCGTGGGGCGGCACAGATACGCAGTATTTT
TRBJ2-3 many TRBD2 TRBV7-9 CASSGLAEKGRTDTQYF TGTGCCAGCAGCGGACTAGCGGAGAAGGGGCGAACAGATACGCAGTATTTT
TRBJ1-6 . . TRBV12-3/TRBV12-4 CASSLISYNSPLHF TGTGCCAGCAGTTTGATCTCCTATAATTCACCCCTCCACTTT
TRBJ2-1 many TRBD2 TRBV7-6 CASSLGAGDYNEQFF TGTGCCAGCAGCTTAGGAGCGGGGGATTACAATGAGCAGTTCTTC
TRBJ1-2 many . TRBV19 CASSVEPTGLGGYTF TGTGCCAGTAGTGTCGAACCAACAGGGTTGGGAGGCTACACCTTC
TRBJ2-1 . TRBD1 TRBV5-4 CASSLGQGTYNEQFF TGTGCCAGCAGCTTGGGACAGGGAACCTACAATGAGCAGTTCTTC
TRBJ2-5 many . TRBV19 CASSIVLGAQTYAVQETQYF TGTGCCAGTAGTATAGTGCTGGGGGCACAGACATACGCCGTTCAAGAGACCCAGTACTTC
TRBJ1-3 many TRBD1 TRBV5-4 CASSLVSSRGLGNTIYF TGTGCCAGCAGCTTGGTATCAAGCAGGGGGCTCGGAAACACCATATATTTT
TRBJ2-3 many TRBD2 TRBV5-1 CASSFSSGGDTQYF TGCGCCAGCAGCTTTTCTAGCGGGGGTGATACGCAGTATTTT
TRBJ2-1 many . TRBV5-1 CASSLAFPRDEQFF TGCGCCAGCAGCTTGGCATTCCCACGCGATGAGCAGTTCTTC
TRBJ2-7 many . TRBV6-2/TRBV6-3 CASSDRHKGVSYEQYF TGTGCCAGCAGTGATCGCCACAAGGGGGTGAGCTACGAGCAGTACTTC
TRBJ2-5 many . TRBV5-1 CASSLVGGPETQYF TGCGCCAGCAGCTTGGTTGGGGGGCCAGAGACCCAGTACTTC
TRBJ2-3 . . TRBV2 CASSEEGWRSTDTQYF TGTGCCAGCAGTGAAGAAGGTTGGAGGAGCACAGATACGCAGTATTTT
TRBJ2-2 many TRBD1 TRBV5-1 CASSWWSDRANTGELFF TGCGCCAGCAGTTGGTGGTCGGACAGGGCGAACACCGGGGAGCTGTTTTTT
TRBJ2-2 many TRBD1 TRBV5-3 CASTGTGVTGELFF TGCGCCAGCACCGGGACAGGGGTCACCGGGGAGCTGTTTTTT
TRBJ2-2 . TRBD2 TRBV18 CASSPGGRSTGELFF TGTGCCAGCTCACCGGGCGGGAGAAGCACCGGGGAGCTGTTTTTT
TRBJ2-2 . . TRBV10-3 CAISESRNGGELFF TGTGCCATCAGTGAGTCGCGAAATGGAGGGGAGCTGTTTTTT
TRBJ2-1 many . TRBV10-3 CAINAGTYNEQFF TGTGCCATCAATGCGGGGACCTACAATGAGCAGTTCTTC
TRBJ1-6 many . TRBV30 CAWSQNSPLHF TGTGCCTGGAGCCAAAATTCACCCCTCCACTTT
TRBJ2-3 . . TRBV2 CASSAAGLLGDTQYF TGTGCCAGCAGTGCCGCGGGGCTCCTCGGGGATACGCAGTATTTT
TRBJ2-1 . . TRBV7-8 CASTHRVNEQFF TGTGCCAGCACCCATCGCGTCAATGAGCAGTTCTTC
TRBJ2-7 many . TRBV6-2/TRBV6-3 CASRVTVPYEQYF TGTGCCAGCAGGGTGACGGTTCCCTACGAGCAGTACTTC
TRBJ1-2 many . TRBV12-5 CASGLRTLANYGYTF TGTGCTAGTGGTTTGAGAACGCTAGCTAACTATGGCTACACCTTC
TRBJ2-5 many . TRBV10-1 CASSEAGLETQYF TGCGCCAGCAGTGAGGCGGGCTTGGAGACCCAGTACTTC
TRBJ2-3 few . TRBV28 CASQGGRHTDTQYF TGTGCCAGCCAGGGGGGGAGGCACACAGATACGCAGTATTTT
TRBJ2-2 once . TRBV10-2 CASSENGRAAGELFF TGCGCCAGCAGTGAGAACGGGAGAGCGGCCGGGGAGCTGTTTTTT
TRBJ2-1 many . TRBV9 CASSLSGTANGQFF TGTGCCAGCAGCCTTTCCGGGACCGCCAACGGGCAGTTCTTC
TRBJ1-4 . TRBD1 TRBV3-1 CASTPTGANEKLFF TGTGCCAGCACGCCGACAGGGGCTAATGAAAAACTGTTTTTT
TRBJ1-2 once . TRBV9 CASSTDSANYGYTF TGTGCCAGCAGCACGGACTCAGCTAACTATGGCTACACCTTC
TRBJ1-5 . . TRBV6-5 CASGGGRSNQPQHF TGTGCCAGCGGGGGGGGACGGTCTAATCAGCCCCAGCATTTT
TRBJ2-5 many . TRBV7-8 CASSPTLRETQYF TGTGCCAGCAGCCCCACTCTTCGAGAGACCCAGTACTTC
TRBJ1-4 . TRBD1 TRBV25-1 CASSFTDRVNEKLFF TGTGCCAGCAGTTTCACCGACAGGGTCAATGAAAAACTGTTTTTT
TRBJ1-5 few . TRBV19 CASSIGGTTREPQHF TGTGCCAGTAGTATAGGTGGGACTACTAGGGAGCCCCAGCATTTT
TRBJ1-3 many . TRBV12-3/TRBV12-4 CASSFSGVGNTIYF TGTGCCAGCAGTTTTTCCGGGGTTGGAAACACCATATATTTT
TRBJ1-2 . . TRBV1 CASSQEGWQGGYGYTF TGCGCCAGCAGCCAAGAAGGGTGGCAGGGAGGCTATGGCTACACCTTC
TRBJ2-3 many TRBD2 TRBV30 CAWTTPGLVVGTQYF TGTGCCTGGACTACGCCGGGACTAGTGGTGGGTACGCAGTATTTT
TRBJ2-1 many TRBD2 TRBV5-4 CASSSRREREYNEQFF TGTGCCAGCAGCTCAAGACGGGAGCGGGAGTACAATGAGCAGTTCTTC
TRBJ2-2 many . TRBV2 CASIYREGTGELFF TGTGCCAGCATATACAGGGAGGGCACCGGGGAGCTGTTTTTT
TRBJ2-1 many TRBD2 TRBV27 CASSLLADHNEQFF TGTGCCAGCAGCCTGCTAGCGGACCACAATGAGCAGTTCTTC
TRBJ1-2 . . TRBV28 CASRSGRNYGYTF TGTGCCAGCAGGTCGGGACGGAACTATGGCTACACCTTC
TRBJ2-2 many . TRBV30 CAWSVLSGELFF TGTGCCTGGAGTGTACTTTCGGGGGAGCTGTTTTTT
TRBJ2-2 many . TRBV29-1 CSVGGGFGELFF TGCAGCGTGGGGGGCGGGTTCGGGGAGCTGTTTTTT
TRBJ2-1 . . TRBV10-3 CAISSRDQYNEQFF TGTGCCATCAGCTCCCGGGACCAATACAATGAGCAGTTCTTC
TRBJ2-1 many TRBD2 TRBV4-2 CASSQDAGSGGNEQFF TGTGCCAGCAGCCAAGACGCTGGTAGCGGGGGGAATGAGCAGTTCTTC
TRBJ2-3 many . TRBV19 CASSMVDSYTDTQYF TGTGCCAGTAGTATGGTGGACAGTTACACAGATACGCAGTATTTT
TRBJ2-1 . . TRBV6-1 CASSEARTYNEQFF TGTGCCAGCAGTGAAGCTCGGACGTACAATGAGCAGTTCTTC
TRBJ2-7 many . TRBV6-5 CASSPWAEGQYF TGTGCCAGCAGCCCCTGGGCGGAAGGGCAGTACTTC
TRBJ2-3 many . TRBV19 CASRTGIGTDTQYF TGTGCCAGTAGAACAGGGATTGGCACAGATACGCAGTATTTT
TRBJ2-1 many TRBD2 TRBV6-2/TRBV6-3 CASSYLGLAGDEQFF TGTGCCAGCAGTTACCTCGGACTAGCGGGAGATGAGCAGTTCTTC
TRBJ2-5 many TRBD2 TRBV2 CASRGASGTWRETQYF TGTGCCAGCAGAGGGGCTAGCGGGACTTGGAGGGAGACCCAGTACTTC
TRBJ1-2 many . TRBV6-6 CASSYSESNGYTF TGTGCCAGCAGTTACTCGGAAAGCAATGGCTACACCTTC
TRBJ2-1 few TRBD2 TRBV9 CASSASGTSGNEQFF TGTGCCAGCAGCGCCTCCGGGACTAGCGGTAATGAGCAGTTCTTC
TRBJ2-5 many TRBD1 TRBV14 CASSPGTVRETQYF TGTGCCAGCAGCCCTGGGACAGTCCGAGAGACCCAGTACTTC